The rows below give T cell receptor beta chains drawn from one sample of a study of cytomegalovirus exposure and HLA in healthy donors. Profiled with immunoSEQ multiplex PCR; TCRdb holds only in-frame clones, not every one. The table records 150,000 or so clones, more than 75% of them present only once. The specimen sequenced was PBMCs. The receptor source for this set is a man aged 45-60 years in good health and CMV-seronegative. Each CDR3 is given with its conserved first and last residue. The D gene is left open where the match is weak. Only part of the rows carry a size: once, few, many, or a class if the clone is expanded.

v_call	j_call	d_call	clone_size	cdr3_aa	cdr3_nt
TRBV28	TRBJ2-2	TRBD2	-	CASSQTSGGVNTGELFF	TGTGCCAGCAGTCAGACTAGCGGGGGGGTGAACACCGGGGAGCTGTTTTTT
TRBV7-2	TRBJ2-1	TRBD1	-	CASSQISGTVNNEQFF	TGTGCCAGCAGCCAAATATCCGGGACAGTGAACAATGAGCAGTTCTTC
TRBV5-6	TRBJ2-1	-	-	CASSPKGGGQYEQFF	TGTGCCAGCAGCCCTAAGGGGGGGGGTCAGTATGAGCAGTTCTTC
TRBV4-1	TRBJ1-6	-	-	CASSQASSSYNSPLHF	TGCGCCAGCAGCCAAGCGTCGAGCTCCTATAATTCACCCCTCCACTTT
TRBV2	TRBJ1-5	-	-	CASSERGGLHQPQHF	TGTGCCAGCAGTGAAAGGGGGGGATTGCATCAGCCCCAGCATTTT
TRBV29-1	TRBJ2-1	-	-	CSVDRRDEQFF	TGCAGCGTGGACCGGCGGGACGAGCAGTTCTTC
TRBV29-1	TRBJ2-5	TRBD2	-	CSVEESGRALEQYF	TGCAGCGTTGAAGAGAGCGGGAGGGCCTTGGAGCAGTACTTC
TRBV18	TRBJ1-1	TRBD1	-	CASSSRQGSEAFF	TGTGCCAGCTCATCGAGACAGGGATCTGAAGCTTTCTTT
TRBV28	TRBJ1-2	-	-	CASSLTQGFYGYTF	TGTGCCAGCAGTTTGACCCAGGGGTTCTATGGCTACACCTTC
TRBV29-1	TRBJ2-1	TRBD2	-	CSVPGLAGVVEQFF	TGCAGCGTTCCGGGACTAGCGGGGGTTGTTGAGCAGTTCTTC
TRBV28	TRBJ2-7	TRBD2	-	CASSSGGTRSSYEQYF	TGTGCCAGCAGTTCCGGGGGGACTAGGAGCTCCTACGAGCAGTACTTC
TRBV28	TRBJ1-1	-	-	CASSLSARLLYTTNTEAFF	TGTGCCAGCAGTTTATCGGCGAGGTTACTCTACACAACGAACACTGAAGCTTTCTTT
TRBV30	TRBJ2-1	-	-	CAWSRTVSYNEQFF	TGTGCCTGGAGCCGGACAGTCTCCTACAATGAGCAGTTCTTC
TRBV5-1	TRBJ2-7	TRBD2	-	CASSPGGGTSGSEQYF	TGCGCCAGCAGCCCCGGGGGGGGGACTAGCGGATCCGAGCAGTACTTC
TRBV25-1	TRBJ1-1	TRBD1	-	CASTGTGGALIGNTEAFF	TGTGCCAGTACCGGGACAGGGGGCGCGTTGATCGGGAACACTGAAGCTTTCTTT
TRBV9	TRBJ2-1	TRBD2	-	CASSVGPSGRGEDEQFF	TGTGCCAGCAGCGTAGGGCCTAGCGGGAGAGGTGAGGATGAGCAGTTCTTC
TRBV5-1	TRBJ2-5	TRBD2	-	CASSWTSGGQKETQYF	TGCGCCAGCAGCTGGACTAGCGGGGGGCAGAAAGAGACCCAGTACTTC
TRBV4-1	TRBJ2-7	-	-	CASSQDLQSYEQYF	TGCGCCAGCAGCCAAGATTTACAGTCCTACGAGCAGTACTTC
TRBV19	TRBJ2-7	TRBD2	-	CASSNAQRESPYEQYF	TGTGCCAGTAGTAATGCGCAGCGGGAAAGCCCCTACGAGCAGTACTTC
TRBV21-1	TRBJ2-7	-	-	CASKLPESSGRGYEQYF	TGTGCCAGTAAGCTCCCCGAAAGTAGCGGGAGGGGGTACGAGCAGTACTTC
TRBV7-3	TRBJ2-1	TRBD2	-	CASSLVETSGNEQFF	TGTGCCAGCAGCTTAGTAGAGACTAGCGGGAATGAGCAGTTCTTC
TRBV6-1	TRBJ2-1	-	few	CASSPVYHAGEQFF	TGTGCCAGCAGCCCAGTTTATCACGCTGGTGAGCAGTTCTTC
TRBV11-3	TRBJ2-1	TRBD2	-	CASSLGSAGGRGEQFF	TGTGCCAGCAGCTTAGGTTCAGCGGGGGGCCGTGGTGAGCAGTTCTTC
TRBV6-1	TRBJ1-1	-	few	CASSVEILNEAFF	TGTGCCAGCAGTGTGGAGATTTTGAATGAAGCTTTCTTT
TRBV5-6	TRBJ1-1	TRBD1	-	CASSLLAGGGTEAFF	TGTGCCAGCAGCTTGTTAGCAGGGGGCGGCACTGAAGCTTTCTTT
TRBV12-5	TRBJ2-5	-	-	CASVSGEETQYF	TGTGCTAGTGTCTCAGGGGAAGAGACCCAGTACTTC
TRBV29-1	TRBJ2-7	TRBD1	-	CSVTPGTDVGYEQYF	TGCAGCGTGACCCCCGGGACAGACGTCGGGTACGAGCAGTACTTC
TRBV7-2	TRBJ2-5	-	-	CASSLAAKRETQYF	TGTGCCAGCAGCTTAGCGGCGAAGCGGGAGACCCAGTACTTC
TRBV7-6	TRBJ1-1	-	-	CASSLSRNTEAFF	TGTGCCAGCAGCTTATCTAGGAACACTGAAGCTTTCTTT
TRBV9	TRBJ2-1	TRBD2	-	CASSVDRRGGYNEQFF	TGTGCCAGCAGCGTAGATCGGCGGGGGGGATACAATGAGCAGTTCTTC
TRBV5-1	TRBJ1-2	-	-	CASSFLRDILTESYGYTF	TGCGCCAGCAGCTTTTTAAGGGACATCTTGACGGAGAGCTATGGCTACACCTTC
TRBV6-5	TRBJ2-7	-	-	CASSYSAGTGWEQYF	TGTGCCAGCAGTTACTCCGCGGGGACGGGATGGGAGCAGTACTTC
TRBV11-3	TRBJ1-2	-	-	CASSPQGADGYTF	TGTGCCAGCAGCCCCCAGGGCGCGGATGGCTACACCTTC
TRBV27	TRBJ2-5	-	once	CASRRRGIQETQYF	TGTGCCAGCAGGCGCCGCGGGATCCAAGAGACCCAGTACTTC
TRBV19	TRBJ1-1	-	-	CASTSTGLNTEAFF	TGTGCCAGTACCTCGACAGGCTTGAACACTGAAGCTTTCTTT
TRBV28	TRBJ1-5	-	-	CASSLSRNQPQHF	TGTGCCAGCAGTTTATCTCGGAATCAGCCCCAGCATTTT
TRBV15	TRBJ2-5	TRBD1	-	CATSRDRGREETQYF	TGTGCCACCAGCAGAGATAGGGGGCGCGAGGAGACCCAGTACTTC
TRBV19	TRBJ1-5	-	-	CASQGAGWDYSNQPQHF	TGTGCCAGCCAAGGTGCAGGGTGGGATTATAGCAATCAGCCCCAGCATTTT
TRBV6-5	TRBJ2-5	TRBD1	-	CASSAGGGWTQYF	TGTGCCAGCAGCGCAGGGGGCGGGTGGACCCAGTACTTC
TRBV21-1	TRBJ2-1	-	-	CASSASSVGHNEQFF	TGTGCCAGCAGCGCTTCTAGCGTAGGGCACAATGAGCAGTTCTTC
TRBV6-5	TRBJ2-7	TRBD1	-	CASRTGTGYYEQYF	TGTGCCAGCAGAACCGGGACAGGGTACTACGAGCAGTACTTC
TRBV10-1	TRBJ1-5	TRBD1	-	CASSEPTGRSNQPQHF	TGCGCCAGCAGTGAGCCGACAGGGCGAAGCAATCAGCCCCAGCATTTT
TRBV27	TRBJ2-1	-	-	CASSFFARLDNEQFF	TGTGCCAGCAGTTTCTTTGCCAGGTTGGACAATGAGCAGTTCTTC
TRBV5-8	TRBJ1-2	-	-	CASSLDSKGGYTF	TGTGCCAGCAGCTTGGACAGTAAAGGAGGCTACACCTTC
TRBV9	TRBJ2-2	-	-	CASSVGTPNTGELFF	TGTGCCAGCAGCGTAGGGACACCGAACACCGGGGAGCTGTTTTTT